The entry below gives a single T cell receptor beta chain sequence along with its context. Antigen specificity is unknown. This was a deep-level run. Some clones are missing from TCRdb's copy, which holds only in-frame ones; the method was immunoSEQ multiplex PCR. The table shows about 2 million clones, with roughly 94% occurring only once. Naive CD8 cells lacked CD45RO and underwent positive selection for CCR7, leaving out terminally differentiated effector memory CD45RA+ cells. This sample is part of a study of shared clonotypes between healthy human individuals. The wider study: Every donor yielded three CD4 naive, three CD4 memory, two CD8 naive and one CD8 memory plate. Regarding the study as a whole: The study's rarefaction showed incomplete sorted-subset sequencing despite large depth. Having only a few donors restricted how much genetic and exposure-history diversity was captured.

The source of this sequence is a young man in good health. Sequencing was performed on naive CD8+ T cells sorted from blood.

This CDR3 reads CAWSASGYTNTQYF. CDR3 DNA: TGTGCCTGGAGCGCTAGCGGATACACGAATACGCAGTATTTT. The chain employs TRBV30 and TRBJ2-3, with TRBD2 identical over 7 bases. CDR1 is GTSNPN, CDR2 SVGIG, per germline (reference sequence). The V and J ends lost 3 bases and 7 bases, in that order; junction bases with no gene match: 10. The CDR3 consists of 14 residues.